What follows are 17 T cell receptor beta chains derived from one specimen sequenced in a study of PD-1 blockade in classical Hodgkin lymphoma. All the patients suffered relapse after autologous stem cell transplantation, and brentuximab vedotin exposure differed. The repertoire was sequenced with immunoSEQ multiplex PCR; TCRdb's copy has only in-frame clones and lacks some. The sample has some 58,000 clones; approximately 90% are singletons. Sequences were derived from peripheral blood mononuclear cells (PBMCs), sampled before the second cycle of nivolumab. Receptors were obtained from a human donor with classical Hodgkin lymphoma.

This clone occurred a few times. The J gene is TRBJ1-6, the V gene TRBV7-9; possibly TRBD1 for D (5 bases). V was cut by 4 bases and J by 1 base, with 11 bases left in between. This CDR3 contains 16 residues. Germline loops: CDR1 SEHNR, CDR2 FQNEAQ (reference sequence). For the CDR3, the DNA is TGTGCCAGCAGCTCAGGTGGGGGGTCCTATAATTCACCCCTCCACTTT. It encodes CASSSGGGSYNSPLHF. Variable domain in full (rest from reference TRBV7-9 and TRBJ1-6): DTGVSQNPRHKITKRGQNVTFRCDPISEHNRLYWYRQTLGQGPEFLTYFQNEAQLEKSRLLSDRFSAERPKGSFSTLEIQRTEQGDSAMYLCASSSGGGSYNSPLHFGNGTRLTVT.

This clone was seen a few times. This rearrangement joins TRBV11-2 to TRBJ1-1; D not resolved. V lost 0 bases and J lost 7, with 12 bases in between. The germline V gene encodes CDR1 SGHAT and CDR2 FQNNGV. CDR3 length: 14 amino acids. CDR3 nucleotide sequence: TGTGCCAGCAGCTTAGATGGGCCAGTTTTTGAAGCTTTCTTT. It codes for CASSLDGPVFEAFF.

V gene TRBV7-9 combines with J gene TRBJ2-1, with 12 bases that match TRBD2. CDR3 length: 15 amino acids. Germline values: CDR1 SEHNR, CDR2 FQNEAQ (reference sequence). Trimming took 4 bases from V and 7 from J; bases not matched to a gene: 5. The CDR3 loop is CASSSSGGVVNEQFF. The DNA of the CDR3 is TGTGCCAGCAGCTCTAGCGGGGGGGTAGTTAATGAGCAGTTCTTC.

This clone was seen once. The chain employs TRBV2 and TRBJ1-3; D gene unclear. CDR3 size: 15 residues. Looked up from germline, CDR1 is SNHLY and CDR2 is FYNNEI. Trimming removed 5 bases at V and 1 base at J, with 12 bases between. The CDR3 DNA reads TGTGCCAGCAGTTACCGGGAACCATCTGGAAACACCATATATTTT. Residues: CASSYREPSGNTIYF.

The chain links TRBV6-5 to TRBJ1-2; D might be TRBD1 (6 bases). Germline lookup yields CDR1 MNHEY and CDR2 SVGAGI. The length of the CDR3 is 13 residues. V was shortened by 6 bases and J by 4 bases, with 12 bases between the two germline ends. In DNA, the CDR3 is TGTGCCAGCAGATCCACAGGGTTCTATGGCTACACCTTC. Its translation: CASRSTGFYGYTF.

A remark on this clone: Since the CDR3 does not end with the conserved phenylalanine or tryptophan, this likely comes from a read error. The chain combines TRBV5-6 with TRBJ1-2; tentatively, D is TRBD1 (5 bases). CDR3 size: 13 residues. The V gene lost 0 bases and the J gene lost 5 bases, with 8 bases spanning the gap. Germline CDR1 reads SGHDT; CDR2 reads YYEEEE. For the CDR3, the DNA is TGTGCCAGCAGCTTGGCGGGGGGATATGGCTACACCCTC. Translation gives CASSLAGGYGYTL.

This clone was recorded once. V gene TRBV5-1 combines with J gene TRBJ2-2, with no clear D. Trimming removed 0 bases at V and 6 bases at J, with 9 bases between. The CDR3 sequence is 14 residues long. Germline-derived CDR1 and CDR2 are SGHRS and YFSETQ. The CDR3 nucleotides read TGCGCCAGCAGCTTGGTCCCCGGTCCCGGGGAGCTGTTTTTT. Protein sequence: CASSLVPGPGELFF.

This chain uses TRBV15 with TRBJ1-5, with 7 bases aligning to TRBD1. CDR1 is LNHNV and CDR2 is YYDKDF in the germline V gene (reference sequence). This CDR3 is built from 14 residues. Losses at the gene ends were 5 bases for V and 2 bases for J; bases not matched to a gene: 3. In nucleotides, the CDR3 is TGTGCCACCAGCGAAACAGGGGGCAATCAGCCCCAGCATTTT. Translation gives CATSETGGNQPQHF.

The chain is built from TRBV5-1 and TRBJ1-1, with D maybe TRBD1 (5 bases). The CDR3 contains 14 residues. The V gene lost 3 bases and the J gene lost 1 base, with 10 bases spanning the gap. Germline lookup yields CDR1 SGHRS and CDR2 YFSETQ. CDR3 loop: CASSYGTGNTEAFF. Written as DNA, the CDR3 is TGCGCCAGCAGCTATGGGACGGGGAACACTGAAGCTTTCTTT.

V gene TRBV28 combines with J gene TRBJ2-5; 11 nucleotides line up with TRBD2. With 8 bases clipped from V and 3 bases from J, the junction kept 2 bases outside the gene matches. CDR3 length: 13 amino acids. Per the germline V gene, CDR1 is MDHEN and CDR2 is SYDVKM. The CDR3 loop reads CASLAGGEETQYF. In nucleotides, the CDR3 is TGTGCCAGCCTAGCGGGGGGAGAAGAGACCCAGTACTTC.

The chain couples TRBV7-8 to TRBJ2-2, with a possible D match to TRBD1 (6 bases). The germline V and J ends were trimmed by 0 bases and 7 bases, with 15 bases remaining between them. This CDR3 comprises 16 residues. The germline gives CDR1 SGHVS, CDR2 FQNEAQ. The CDR3, as DNA: TGTGCCAGCAGCTTAGCGTGGACAGCGGATGGCGGGGAGCTGTTTTTT. This translates into CASSLAWTADGGELFF.

The V gene is TRBV6-1, the J gene TRBJ1-1; weak D call: TRBD1 (5 bases). Germline V gene sequence: CDR1 MNHNS, CDR2 SASEGT. The CDR3 is 16 residues long. Trimming removed 4 bases at V and 5 bases at J, with 20 bases between. In DNA, the CDR3 is TGTGCCAGCAGTGGCACACCTCAGGGTCCCAGGACTGAAGCTTTCTTT. It specifies CASSGTPQGPRTEAFF.

The J gene is TRBJ1-2, the V gene TRBV7-9; TRBD1 might be the D (5 bases). The germline CDR1 and CDR2 sequences are SEHNR and FQNEAQ (reference sequence). This CDR3 is built from 15 residues. V gave up 5 bases and J gave up 4 bases, with 17 bases separating them. In DNA, the CDR3 is TGTGCCAGCAGCCCGCCGGCCCAAGGGGCCTATGGCTACACCTTC. Its protein is CASSPPAQGAYGYTF.

The chain couples TRBV5-1 to TRBJ1-1; 7 bases agree with TRBD1. J lost 1 base, V lost 3 bases, and 3 bases had no gene match. CDR3 size: 14 residues. The germline V gene encodes CDR1 SGHRS and CDR2 YFSETQ. This CDR3 reads CASSWGTANTEAFF. The CDR3 DNA reads TGCGCCAGCAGCTGGGGGACAGCGAACACTGAAGCTTTCTTT.

V is TRBV6-4 and J is TRBJ2-1; D gene unclear. Germline V CDR1 and CDR2: MRHNA, SNTAGT. V shed 2 bases and J shed 12 bases, with 17 bases lying between them. This CDR3 region has 14 residues. CDR3 sequence reads: CASSDGDRASLQFF. DNA for the CDR3: TGTGCCAGCAGTGACGGGGATCGGGCAAGCCTGCAGTTCTTC.

This clone was counted once. This chain uses TRBV2 with TRBJ2-4; D unresolved. The CDR3 extends over 17 amino acids. V was cut by 1 base and J by 0 bases, with 13 bases left in between. Germline values: CDR1 SNHLY, CDR2 FYNNEI. The CDR3 spells CASSEVNLKVAKNIQYF. In nucleotides, the CDR3 is TGTGCCAGCAGTGAAGTAAATTTGAAGGTAGCCAAAAACATTCAGTACTTC.

V is TRBV5-1 and J is TRBJ2-1; 8 bases agree with TRBD1. Germline trimming cut 2 bases from V and 9 bases from J; bases unmatched to any gene: 13. There are 16 residues in the CDR3. CDR1 SGHRS and CDR2 YFSETQ come from the germline V gene. CDR3 sequence: CASSFSVRGPTGEQFF. The DNA of the CDR3 is TGCGCCAGCAGCTTCTCTGTCAGGGGGCCCACGGGTGAGCAGTTCTTC.